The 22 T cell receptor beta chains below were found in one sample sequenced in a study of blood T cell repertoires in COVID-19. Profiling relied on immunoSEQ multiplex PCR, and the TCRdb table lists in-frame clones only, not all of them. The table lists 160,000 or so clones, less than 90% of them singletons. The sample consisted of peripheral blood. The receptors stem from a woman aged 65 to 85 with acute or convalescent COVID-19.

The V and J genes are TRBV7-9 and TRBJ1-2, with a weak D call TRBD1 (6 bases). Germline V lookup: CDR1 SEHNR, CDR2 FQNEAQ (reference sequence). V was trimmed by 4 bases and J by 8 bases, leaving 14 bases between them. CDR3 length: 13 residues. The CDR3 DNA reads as TGTGCCAGCAGCTCGACTCCTGGGGGCGGCTACACCTTC. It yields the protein CASSSTPGGGYTF.

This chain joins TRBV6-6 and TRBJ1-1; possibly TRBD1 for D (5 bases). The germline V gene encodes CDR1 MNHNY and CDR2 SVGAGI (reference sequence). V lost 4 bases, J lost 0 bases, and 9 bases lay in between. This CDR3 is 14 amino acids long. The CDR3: CASSSGFMNTEAFF. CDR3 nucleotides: TGTGCCAGCAGTTCAGGGTTTATGAACACTGAAGCTTTCTTT.

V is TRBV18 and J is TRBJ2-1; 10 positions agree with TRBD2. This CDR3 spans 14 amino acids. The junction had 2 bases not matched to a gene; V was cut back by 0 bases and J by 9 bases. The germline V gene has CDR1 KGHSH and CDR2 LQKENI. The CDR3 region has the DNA TGTGCCAGCTCACCACCGGGACTAGCGAGTGAGCAGTTCTTC. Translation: CASSPPGLASEQFF. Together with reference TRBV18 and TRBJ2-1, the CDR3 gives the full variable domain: NAGVMQNPRHLVRRRGQEARLRCSPMKGHSHVYWYRQLPEEGLKFMVYLQKENIIDESGMPKERFSAEFPKEGPSILRIQQVVRGDSAAYFCASSPPGLASEQFFGPGTRLTVL.

CDR3 region: CASSRETGTNYGYTF. The CDR3 DNA reads TGCGCCAGCAGCCGGGAGACAGGGACGAACTATGGCTACACCTTC. The chain is built from TRBV4-3 and TRBJ1-2; 7 bases align to TRBD1. The CDR3 runs 15 residues. Trimming took 4 bases from V and 2 from J; bases not matched to a gene: 7. Per the germline V gene, CDR1 is LGHNA and CDR2 is YSLEER.

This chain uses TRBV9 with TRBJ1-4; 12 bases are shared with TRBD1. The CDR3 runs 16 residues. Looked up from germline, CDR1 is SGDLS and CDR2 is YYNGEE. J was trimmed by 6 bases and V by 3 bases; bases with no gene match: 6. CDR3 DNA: TGTGCCAGCAGCGAGGGACAGGGGGCGGTGGATGAAAAACTGTTTTTT. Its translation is CASSEGQGAVDEKLFF.

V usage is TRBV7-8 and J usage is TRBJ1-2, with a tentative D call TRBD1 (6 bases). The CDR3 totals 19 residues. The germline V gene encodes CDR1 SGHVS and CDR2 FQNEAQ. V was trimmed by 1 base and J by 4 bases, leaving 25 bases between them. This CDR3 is CASSLGTPRGGAITYGYTF. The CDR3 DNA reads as TGTGCCAGCAGCTTAGGAACTCCGAGGGGGGGCGCGATTACCTATGGCTACACCTTC.

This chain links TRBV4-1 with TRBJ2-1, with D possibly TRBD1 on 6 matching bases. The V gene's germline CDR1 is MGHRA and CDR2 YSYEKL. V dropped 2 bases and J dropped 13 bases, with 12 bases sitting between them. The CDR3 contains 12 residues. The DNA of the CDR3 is TGCGCCAGCAGCCAAACAAACAGGGACCAGTTCTTC. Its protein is CASSQTNRDQFF.

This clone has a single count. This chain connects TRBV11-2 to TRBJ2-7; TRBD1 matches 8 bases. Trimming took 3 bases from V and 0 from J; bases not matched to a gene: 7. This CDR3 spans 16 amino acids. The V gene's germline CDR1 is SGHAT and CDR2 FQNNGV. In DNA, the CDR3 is TGTGCCAGCAGCTTCGGTAAGGGGACAGGCTCCTACGAGCAGTACTTC. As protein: CASSFGKGTGSYEQYF.

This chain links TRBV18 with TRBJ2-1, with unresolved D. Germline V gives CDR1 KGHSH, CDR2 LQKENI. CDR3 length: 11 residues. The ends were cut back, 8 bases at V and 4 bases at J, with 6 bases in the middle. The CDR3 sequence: CASLGYNEQFF. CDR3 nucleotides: TGTGCCAGCCTCGGGTACAATGAGCAGTTCTTC.

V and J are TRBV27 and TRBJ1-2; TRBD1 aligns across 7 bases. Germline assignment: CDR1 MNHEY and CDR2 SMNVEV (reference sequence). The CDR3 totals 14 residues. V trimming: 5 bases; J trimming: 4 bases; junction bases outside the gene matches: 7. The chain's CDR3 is CASSPTGVGYGYTF. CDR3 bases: TGTGCCAGCAGTCCTACAGGGGTGGGCTATGGCTACACCTTC.

DNA for the CDR3: TGTGCCAGCAGCCAGGCACAGGGAACGAACACCGGGGAGCTGTTTTTT. Protein: CASSQAQGTNTGELFF. V is TRBV3-1 (or the pseudogene TRBV3-2) and J is TRBJ2-2; D perhaps matches TRBD1 (6 bases). CDR1 LGHDT and CDR2 YNNKEL come from the germline V gene (reference sequence). The V end was cut by 3 bases, the J end by 0 bases, with 11 bases between. This CDR3 has 16 amino acids.

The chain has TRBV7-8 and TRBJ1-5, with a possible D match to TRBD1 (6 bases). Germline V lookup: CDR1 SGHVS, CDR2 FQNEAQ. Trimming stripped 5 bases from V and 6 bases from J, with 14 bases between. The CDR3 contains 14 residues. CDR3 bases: TGTGCCAGCAGCATTCAGGGGCAGCTTCAGCCCCAGCATTTT. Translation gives CASSIQGQLQPQHF.

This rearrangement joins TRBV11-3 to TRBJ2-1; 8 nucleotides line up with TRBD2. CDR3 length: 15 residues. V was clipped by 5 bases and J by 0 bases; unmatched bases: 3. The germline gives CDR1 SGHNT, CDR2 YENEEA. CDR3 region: CASSVRGGSYNEQFF. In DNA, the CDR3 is TGTGCCAGCAGCGTTCGGGGGGGCTCCTACAATGAGCAGTTCTTC.

The CDR3, as DNA: TGTGCCAGCAGCGTCTGGACAATCAGCTCCTACGAGCAGTACTTC. This gives the protein CASSVWTISSYEQYF. The chain recombines TRBV9 with TRBJ2-7; possibly TRBD1 for D (5 bases). Germline CDR1 SGDLS, CDR2 YYNGEE. This CDR3 is built from 15 residues. Trimming stripped 2 bases from V and 0 bases from J, with 12 bases between.

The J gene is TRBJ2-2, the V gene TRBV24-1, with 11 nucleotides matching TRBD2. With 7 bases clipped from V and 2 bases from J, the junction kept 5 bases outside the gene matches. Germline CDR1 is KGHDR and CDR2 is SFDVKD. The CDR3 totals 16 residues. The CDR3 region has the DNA TGTGCCACCAGATCCGGGACTAGCGGTAACACCGGGGAGCTGTTTTTT. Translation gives CATRSGTSGNTGELFF.

The chain's CDR3 is CASRSGGGPYEQYF. In nucleotides, the CDR3 is TGTGCCAGCAGATCTGGGGGGGGGCCCTACGAGCAGTACTTC. The genes are TRBV27 and TRBJ2-7, with D possibly being TRBD2 (7 bases). V was clipped by 6 bases and J by 2 bases, with 14 bases between them. Germline CDR1 reads MNHEY; CDR2 reads SMNVEV (reference sequence). CDR3 length: 14 residues.

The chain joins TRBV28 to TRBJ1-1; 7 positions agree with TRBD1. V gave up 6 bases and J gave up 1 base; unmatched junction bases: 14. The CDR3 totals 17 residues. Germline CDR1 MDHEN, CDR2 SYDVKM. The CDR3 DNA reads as TGTGCCAGCAGGACCAACAGGGGATCCTCGACGAACACTGAAGCTTTCTTT. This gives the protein CASRTNRGSSTNTEAFF.

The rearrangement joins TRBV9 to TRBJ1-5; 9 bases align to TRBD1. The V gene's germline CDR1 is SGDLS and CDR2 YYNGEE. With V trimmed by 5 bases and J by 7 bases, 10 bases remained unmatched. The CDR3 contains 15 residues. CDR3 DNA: TGTGCCAGCAGTTCCGAGGGGACAGGGAGCCAGCCCCAGCATTTT. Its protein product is CASSSEGTGSQPQHF.

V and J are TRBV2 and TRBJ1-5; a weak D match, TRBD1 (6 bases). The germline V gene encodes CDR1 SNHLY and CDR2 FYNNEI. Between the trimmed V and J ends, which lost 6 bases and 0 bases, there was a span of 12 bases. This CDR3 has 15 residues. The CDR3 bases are TGTGCCAGCAGCCCCGGGACATTTAGCAATCAGCCCCAGCATTTT. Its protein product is CASSPGTFSNQPQHF.

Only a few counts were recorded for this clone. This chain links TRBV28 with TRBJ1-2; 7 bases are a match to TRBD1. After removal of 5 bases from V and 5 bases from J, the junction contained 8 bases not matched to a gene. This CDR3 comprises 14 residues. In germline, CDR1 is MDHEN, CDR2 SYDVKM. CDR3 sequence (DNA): TGTGCCAGCAGTCCCGGGACAGTAAATTATGGCTACACCTTC. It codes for CASSPGTVNYGYTF.

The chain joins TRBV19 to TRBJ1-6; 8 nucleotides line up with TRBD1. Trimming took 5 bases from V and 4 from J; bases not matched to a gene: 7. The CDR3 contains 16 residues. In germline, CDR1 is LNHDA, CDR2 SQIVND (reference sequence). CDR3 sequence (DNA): TGTGCCAGTAGTTCGGGACAGGCCGATTATAATTCACCCCTCCACTTT. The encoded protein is CASSSGQADYNSPLHF. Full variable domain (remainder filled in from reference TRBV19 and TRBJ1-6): DGGITQSPKYLFRKEGQNVTLSCEQNLNHDAMYWYRQDPGQGLRLIYYSQIVNDFQKGDIAEGYSVSREKKESFPLTVTSAQKNPTAFYLCASSSGQADYNSPLHFGNGTRLTVT.

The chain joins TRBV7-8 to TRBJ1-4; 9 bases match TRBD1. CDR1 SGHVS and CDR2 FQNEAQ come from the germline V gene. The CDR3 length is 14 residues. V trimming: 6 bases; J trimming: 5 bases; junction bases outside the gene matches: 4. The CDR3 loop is CASRTGTGNEKLFF. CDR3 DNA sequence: TGTGCCAGCAGAACCGGGACAGGGAATGAAAAACTGTTTTTT.